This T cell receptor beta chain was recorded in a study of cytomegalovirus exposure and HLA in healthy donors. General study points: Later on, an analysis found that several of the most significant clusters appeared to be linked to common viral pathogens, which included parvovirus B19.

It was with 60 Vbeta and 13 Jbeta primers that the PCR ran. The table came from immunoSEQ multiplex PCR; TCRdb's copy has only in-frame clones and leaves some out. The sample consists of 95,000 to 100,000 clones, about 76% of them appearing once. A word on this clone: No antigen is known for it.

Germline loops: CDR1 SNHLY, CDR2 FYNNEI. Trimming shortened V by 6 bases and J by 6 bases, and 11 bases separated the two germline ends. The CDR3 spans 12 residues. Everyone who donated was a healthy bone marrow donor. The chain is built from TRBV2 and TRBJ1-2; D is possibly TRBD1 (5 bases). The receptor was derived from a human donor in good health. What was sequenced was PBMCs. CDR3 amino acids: CASRGGIHGYTF. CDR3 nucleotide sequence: TGTGCCAGCAGGGGGGGAATACATGGCTACACCTTC.